This entry lists 25 T cell receptor beta chains sequenced from one sample in a study of human T cells and chemical hapten exposure. In TCRdb, the RACE reads were re-called with MiXCR into one record per CDR3 protein. The sample has about 98,000 distinct CDR3 sequences, 10% to 13% seen once. The time point: pre-sensitization, week 0. The treatment denotes: therapeutic diphenylcyclopropenone sensitization with weekly scalp DPC. The sample was whole blood, taken in connection with sensitization to the hapten diphenylcyclopropenone (DPC). The receptors shown here come from a woman aged 55-69 years with alopecia areata. Some clones in this sample may be carry-over from other donors' samples.

The chain employs TRBV29-1 and TRBJ1-2, with a weak D call TRBD1 (5 bases). Trimming cost V 3 bases and J 4 bases, with 9 bases left between them. This CDR3 contains 12 residues. In germline, CDR1 is SQVTM, CDR2 ANQGSEA. CDR3 residues: CSVEAGSYGYTF. The DNA of the CDR3 is TGCAGCGTTGAGGCAGGGAGCTATGGCTACACCTTC.

This clonotype has ten or more counts. DNA for the CDR3: TGTGCCAGCAGCTCCAATAGCGGGGCTGCAGATACGCAGTATTTT. Protein sequence: CASSSNSGAADTQYF. The genes are TRBV7-3 and TRBJ2-3; 8 bases align to TRBD2. J was trimmed by 4 bases and V by 4 bases; bases with no gene match: 7. This CDR3 spans 15 amino acids. Germline-derived CDR1 and CDR2 are SGHTA and FQGTGA.

This clonotype was recorded only once. The J gene is TRBJ2-1, the V gene TRBV20-1; D is unclear. Trimming shortened V by 6 bases and J by 12 bases, and 6 bases separated the two germline ends. The germline V gene encodes CDR1 DFQATT and CDR2 SNEGSKA (reference sequence). The CDR3 extends over 8 amino acids. Here the CDR3 DNA reads TGCAGTGCCACTGGGCAGTTCTTC. Translation gives CSATGQFF.

This clonotype was detected ten times or more. V is TRBV2 and J is TRBJ2-7; D unclear. This CDR3 spans 11 amino acids. The germline V gene has CDR1 SNHLY and CDR2 FYNNEI. The V gene lost 6 bases and the J gene lost 3 bases, with 6 bases spanning the gap. CDR3 residues: CASSYYYEQYF. The CDR3 DNA reads TGTGCCAGCAGCTATTACTACGAGCAGTACTTC.

This clonotype was counted between two and nine times. The J gene is TRBJ2-1, the V gene TRBV12-3 or TRBV12-4; D ambiguous. V lost 3 bases to trimming and J lost 7 bases, with 4 bases between them. The CDR3 runs to 11 residues. This CDR3 reads CASSLKNEQFF. In DNA form, the CDR3 reads TGTGCCAGCAGTTTGAAGAATGAGCAGTTCTTC.

This clonotype was found many times. V gene TRBV7-9 combines with J gene TRBJ2-3; D perhaps matches TRBD1 (5 bases). Trimming removed 8 bases from V and 5 bases from J, with 14 bases in between. The CDR3 consists of 13 residues. The germline gives CDR1 SEHNR, CDR2 FQNEAQ (reference sequence). CDR3 amino acids: CASLFGAGDTQYF. The CDR3 DNA follows: TGTGCCAGCCTATTTGGGGCTGGAGATACGCAGTATTTT.

The chain is built from TRBV29-1 and TRBJ2-7, with D perhaps matching TRBD1 (5 bases). This CDR3 comprises 12 residues. V shed 6 bases and J shed 5 bases, with 14 bases lying between them. Germline CDR1 is SQVTM and CDR2 is ANQGSEA. CDR3: CSVHRQPHEQYF. The CDR3 DNA is TGCAGCGTACATCGACAGCCCCACGAGCAGTACTTC.

The sample holds many counts of this clonotype. The chain combines TRBV30 with TRBJ1-2; possible D gene TRBD1, 6 bases. Germline values: CDR1 GTSNPN, CDR2 SVGIG (reference sequence). This CDR3 has 13 amino acids. Trimming removed 0 bases from V and 2 bases from J, with 7 bases in between. The DNA of the CDR3 is TGTGCCTGGAGTGTAACAGGGAACTATGGCTACACCTTC. This codes for CAWSVTGNYGYTF.

The table lists this clonotype with many counts. The V gene is TRBV30, the J gene TRBJ2-2, with no clear D. The CDR3 spans 13 residues. The germline gives CDR1 GTSNPN, CDR2 SVGIG (reference sequence). V was shortened by 3 bases and J by 0 bases, with 5 bases between the two germline ends. CDR3 coding DNA: TGTGCCTGGAGGGACGCGAACACCGGGGAGCTGTTTTTT. This sequence encodes CAWRDANTGELFF.

There are a few counts of this clonotype. The chain has TRBV10-3 and TRBJ2-3, with no clear D. V lost 0 bases to trimming and J lost 3 bases, with 13 bases between them. The CDR3 contains 16 residues. Germline CDR1 is ENHRY and CDR2 is SYGVKD. CDR3 in amino acids: CAISESSGSLTDTQYF. The CDR3 DNA is TGTGCCATCAGTGAGTCGTCAGGAAGTTTGACAGATACGCAGTATTTT.

This clonotype was counted many times. The chain uses TRBV12-3 or TRBV12-4 and TRBJ1-2, with 9 bases fitting TRBD1. The CDR3 is 14 residues long. V lost 6 bases, J lost 4 bases, and 6 bases stayed unmatched. CDR3 residues: CASRVQGAGYGYTF. In nucleotides, the CDR3 is TGTGCCAGCAGGGTACAGGGGGCTGGCTATGGCTACACCTTC.

This clonotype was observed many times. This chain uses TRBV20-1 with TRBJ1-1; perhaps TRBD1 as D (5 bases). With 7 bases removed from V and 10 bases from J, the gap between germline ends came to 16 bases. This CDR3 has 11 amino acids. Looked up from germline, CDR1 is DFQATT and CDR2 is SNEGSKA (reference sequence). The CDR3, as DNA: TGCAGTGGAGAAGTGGCAAGGGGAGCTTTCTTT. It codes for CSGEVARGAFF.

The V gene is TRBV2, the J gene TRBJ2-7, with D hard to call. Germline V lookup: CDR1 SNHLY, CDR2 FYNNEI. The CDR3 loop spans 13 amino acids. Trimming shortened V by 5 bases and J by 3 bases, and 11 bases separated the two germline ends. The CDR3 spells CASSPPGGYEQYF. CDR3 DNA: TGTGCCAGCAGTCCCCCGGGCGGCTACGAGCAGTACTTC.

This clonotype has at least ten counts. V and J are TRBV25-1 and TRBJ1-6, with D unresolved. Germline V CDR1 and CDR2: MGHDK, SYGVNS. V lost 2 bases and J 0 bases, leaving 17 bases between the germline ends. The CDR3 extends over 19 amino acids. This chain's CDR3 is CASSEGPTARSSYNSPLHF. The CDR3 region has the DNA TGTGCCAGCAGTGAAGGACCCACTGCTAGGAGCTCCTATAATTCACCCCTCCACTTT.

There are many counts of this clonotype. CDR3 residues: CASSQGDGYGYTF. The CDR3, as DNA: TGCGCCAGCAGCCAAGGAGACGGCTATGGCTACACCTTC. V is TRBV4-1 and J is TRBJ1-2; no definite D call. The CDR3 spans 13 residues. Germline-derived CDR1 and CDR2 are MGHRA and YSYEKL. V was pared by 1 base and J by 4 bases, with 7 bases between.

There are many counts of this clonotype. CDR3 sequence reads: CASSLRGDRETQYF. CDR3 coding DNA: TGTGCCAGCAGCTTAAGGGGGGACCGAGAGACCCAGTACTTC. V usage is TRBV7-3 and J usage is TRBJ2-5; the D gene is possibly TRBD2 (6 bases). The germline CDR1 and CDR2 sequences are SGHTA and FQGTGA. CDR3 length: 14 amino acids. V was clipped by 1 base and J by 4 bases, with 10 bases between them.

This clonotype was counted between two and nine times. The chain joins TRBV7-3 to TRBJ2-5; D is perhaps TRBD2 (6 bases). Trimming took 3 bases from V and 5 from J, leaving 16 bases between them. The CDR3 runs 15 residues. CDR1 SGHTA and CDR2 FQGTGA come from the germline V gene. CDR3 bases: TGTGCCAGCAGCTTGAGTCCAGGGAGGTCGGAGACCCAGTACTTC. Translating it yields CASSLSPGRSETQYF.

This clonotype occurred many times. The V and J genes are TRBV5-1 and TRBJ2-6, with D uncertain. CDR3 length equals 14 residues. Trimming removed 1 base from V and 3 bases from J, with 5 bases in between. CDR1 and CDR2 from the germline V gene are SGHRS and YFSETQ. The CDR3 nucleotides read TGCGCCAGCAGCTTGTACGATGGGGCCAACGTCCTGACTTTC. Amino acids: CASSLYDGANVLTF.

At least ten counts were recorded for this clonotype. The chain employs TRBV19 and TRBJ1-5; D gene ambiguous. The V and J ends lost 9 bases and 3 bases respectively, with 21 bases between them. CDR1 is LNHDA and CDR2 is SQIVND in the germline V gene (reference sequence). The CDR3 length is 16 residues. The CDR3 sequence: CASRNYLGGFNQPQHF. The CDR3 DNA sequence: TGTGCCAGCCGAAATTACTTAGGAGGATTCAATCAGCCCCAGCATTTT. The full variable domain, completed using reference TRBV19 and TRBJ1-5, is DGGITQSPKYLFRKEGQNVTLSCEQNLNHDAMYWYRQDPGQGLRLIYYSQIVNDFQKGDIAEGYSVSREKKESFPLTVTSAQKNPTAFYLCASRNYLGGFNQPQHFGDGTRLSIL.

This clonotype was seen only a few times. V gene TRBV28 combines with J gene TRBJ2-2; TRBD2 agrees at 8 bases. The CDR3 is 15 amino acids. The germline gives CDR1 MDHEN, CDR2 SYDVKM. Unmatched junction bases numbered 9, after V lost 6 bases and J lost 6 bases. CDR3 protein: CASSPPGTRPGELFF. The DNA for the CDR3 is TGTGCCAGCAGCCCCCCAGGGACTAGGCCCGGGGAGCTGTTTTTT.

The chain joins TRBV7-2 to TRBJ2-3, with D uncertain. Trimming removed 1 base from V and 4 bases from J, with 12 bases in between. The CDR3 covers 15 residues. Germline loops: CDR1 SGHTA, CDR2 FQGNSA. CDR3 amino acids: CASSLGGFRPDTQYF. CDR3 DNA: TGTGCCAGCAGCTTAGGAGGTTTTCGGCCAGATACGCAGTATTTT. The whole variable domain, remainder taken from reference TRBV7-2 and TRBJ2-3, is GAGVSQSPSNKVTEKGKDVELRCDPISGHTALYWYRQSLGQGLEFLIYFQGNSAPDKSGLPSDRFSAERTGGSVSTLTIQRTQQEDSAVYLCASSLGGFRPDTQYFGPGTRLTVL.

This clonotype showed up many times. CDR3 region: CASRDREAQYF. CDR3 in DNA: TGCGCCAGCCGGGACAGGGAGGCCCAGTACTTC. This sequence joins TRBV5-1 and TRBJ2-5; TRBD1 matches at 9 bases. Germline CDR1 reads SGHRS; CDR2 reads YFSETQ. This CDR3 spans 11 amino acids. V lost 7 bases and J lost 9; bases outside the gene matches: 4.

The rearrangement uses TRBV6-1 and TRBJ1-2; no definite D call. Trimming cost V 4 bases and J 0 bases, with 12 bases left between them. CDR1 and CDR2 (germline): MNHNS, SASEGT. This CDR3 is built from 15 residues. CDR3 sequence: CASSALFYANYGYTF. The CDR3 DNA is TGTGCCAGCAGTGCCCTTTTTTATGCTAACTATGGCTACACCTTC.

This clonotype was counted many times. This sequence joins TRBV6-5 and TRBJ2-7, with D perhaps given as TRBD1 or TRBD2 (5 bases each). The CDR3 loop spans 14 amino acids. The V end lost 10 bases, the J end lost 2 bases, and 18 bases lay between the germline ends. CDR1 MNHEY and CDR2 SVGAGI come from the germline V gene. As DNA, the CDR3 is TGTGCCACCAGACTTCGGGACCAAACCTACGAGCAGTACTTC. Amino acids: CATRLRDQTYEQYF.

This clonotype was detected ten times or more. The chain combines TRBV9 with TRBJ2-3; D is perhaps TRBD1 (5 bases). The germline V and J ends were trimmed by 4 bases and 0 bases, with 9 bases remaining between them. There are 14 residues in the CDR3. Germline CDR1 SGDLS, CDR2 YYNGEE. CDR3 sequence: CASSPQGSTDTQYF. For the CDR3, the DNA is TGTGCCAGCAGCCCCCAGGGAAGCACAGATACGCAGTATTTT.